This T cell receptor (beta chain) is drawn from a study of cytomegalovirus exposure and HLA in healthy donors. Whole-study findings and limits: In a later analysis, productive TCRs from donors in an Asian-associated ancestry cluster reportedly carried fewer N-insertions than the cohort mean.

Note on this clone: Its antigen is unknown.

PCR involved 60 Vbeta and 13 Jbeta primers. Per the study methods: Later reanalysis found 70 million to 95 million unique TCR beta chains, 10 million to 12 million of them shared. Clones were sequenced by immunoSEQ multiplex PCR, and TCRdb holds only the in-frame ones, with some missing. That table is the source of V, J and clone size, and D and trimming were worked out from the DNA. The sample shows some 150,000 clones, roughly 80% of them seen only once. From germline, CDR1 is SGHTA and CDR2 FQGTGA. This CDR3 has 18 residues. V dropped 4 bases and J dropped 5; count of bases not matched to a gene: 9.

The specimen was PBMCs. The chain uses TRBV7-3 and TRBJ2-2; 14 bases align to TRBD2. This TCR was recovered from a human donor in good health. The CDR3 nucleotides read TGTGCCAGCAGCTCCCCGACTGGACTAGCGGGAGGTACCGGGGAGCTGTTTTTT. This encodes CASSSPTGLAGGTGELFF.